This TCR beta chain was identified in a study of blood T cell repertoires in COVID-19. The table came from immunoSEQ multiplex PCR; TCRdb's copy has only in-frame clones and leaves some out. The data contain about 180,000 clones, approximately 85% of them singletons. Sequences were obtained from peripheral blood. The clonotype originates from a human donor with active or convalescent COVID-19. The donor label of this sample is uncertain.

CDR3 in amino acids: CASSEGQGGEKLFF. The CDR3 DNA follows: TGTGCCAGCAGTGAAGGGCAGGGGGGCGAAAAACTGTTTTTT. V usage is TRBV25-1 and J usage is TRBJ1-4; 7 bases align to TRBD1. This CDR3 contains 14 residues. The V segment lost 2 bases and the J segment 8 bases; nucleotides outside the gene matches: 5. Germline values: CDR1 MGHDK, CDR2 SYGVNS.